This T cell receptor (beta chain) comes out of a study of blood T cell repertoires in COVID-19. About the study: Material from acute and convalescent COVID-19 was sourced from the United States, Italy and Spain. PBMCs, B-cell-depleted T cells, or T cells provided the cDNA or gDNA that made up the material.

Authors' processing steps: Reference gene primer amplification in the assay estimated nucleated cell counts. Only in-frame clones appear in the TCRdb table, and some are missing; sequencing was by immunoSEQ multiplex PCR. V and J calls and clone size are given by that table; D and trimming were obtained from the DNA. The sample lists about 310,000 clones; 80% to 90% were seen once. Sequencing input: peripheral blood. This sequence was found in a woman in her 50s who had recovered from COVID-19.

CDR3 nucleotides: TGCGCCAGCAGCTCCCAATCGGGGATAGGAAACACCATATATTTT. Protein: CASSSQSGIGNTIYF. This sequence joins TRBV5-1 and TRBJ1-3, with D uncertain. The CDR3 extends over 15 amino acids. The V end was cut by 3 bases, the J end by 4 bases, with 14 bases between. The germline V gene encodes CDR1 SGHRS and CDR2 YFSETQ. Using reference TRBV5-1 and TRBJ1-3 for the parts outside the CDR3, the full variable domain is KAGVTQTPRYLIKTRGQQVTLSCSPISGHRSVSWYQQTPGQGLQFLFEYFSETQRNKGNFPGRFSGRQFSNSRSEMNVSTLELGDSALYLCASSSQSGIGNTIYFGEGSWLTVV.